This TCR beta chain was recorded in a study of blood T cell repertoires in COVID-19. About the study: The cDNA or gDNA used as material had been derived from T cells, B-cell-depleted T cells, or PBMCs.

Regarding this clone: Compared with germline, one end of the junction differs, possibly owing to a read error.

Per the study methods: The assay estimated nucleated cells by amplifying reference gene primers. The repertoire was sequenced with immunoSEQ multiplex PCR; TCRdb's copy has only in-frame clones and lacks some. Clone size and the V and J calls come from that table; the DNA yielded D and trimming. The sample yields approximately 250,000 clones, roughly 85% seen once. All enrollees were about 18 to 100 years old and from about two dozen US areas. Cohort placement rested on clinical history that participants reported themselves. The CDR3 length is 14 residues. Germline loops: CDR1 SSHAT, CDR2 FNYEAQ (reference sequence).

The sequence was collected from a woman aged 45-65 years with acute COVID-19. The rearrangement joins TRBV7-7 to TRBJ2-2, with 9 bases that match TRBD1. Sequences were obtained from PBMCs or T cells enriched from blood (not recorded which). CDR3 DNA: TGTGCTAGCAGCTCTACGACAGGGGGTGGGGAGCTGTTTTTT. Its translation is CASSSTTGGGELFF.